Below are 17 T cell receptor beta chains sequenced from a single sample in a study of T cell responses to AZD1222 COVID-19 vaccine. TCRdb's copy holds only in-frame clones and misses some; the assay was immunoSEQ multiplex PCR. The sample holds 100,000 to 150,000 clones, approximately 93% seen once. The sample here was peripheral blood, taken on day 0 of AZD1222 vaccination. Receptor source: an adult in good health.

The rearrangement links TRBV30 to TRBJ2-7; the match to TRBD2 covers 10 bases. The CDR3 is 16 amino acids. With 1 base clipped from V and 5 bases from J, the junction kept 11 bases outside the gene matches. The germline CDR1 and CDR2 sequences are GTSNPN and SVGIG (reference sequence). This chain's CDR3 is CAWSGGSGRERNEQYF. CDR3 nucleotides: TGTGCCTGGAGTGGGGGGAGCGGGAGGGAAAGGAACGAGCAGTACTTC.

This clone was found a few times. The V gene is TRBV27, the J gene TRBJ1-4, with D maybe TRBD1 (6 bases). CDR1 and CDR2 from the germline V gene are MNHEY and SMNVEV (reference sequence). Trimming took 6 bases from V and 1 from J, leaving 21 bases between them. CDR3 length: 18 residues. CDR3: CASRNAGVFRLTNEKLFF. DNA for the CDR3: TGTGCCAGCAGAAACGCAGGGGTTTTCAGGTTAACTAATGAAAAACTGTTTTTT.

The CDR3 reads CASSLALQGDQPQHF. In nucleotides, the CDR3 is TGTGCCAGCAGCCTCGCCCTACAGGGGGATCAGCCCCAGCATTTT. The chain couples TRBV7-9 to TRBJ1-5, with TRBD1 matching 8 bases. Germline trimming cut 5 bases from V and 5 bases from J; bases unmatched to any gene: 8. The germline V gene has CDR1 SEHNR and CDR2 FQNEAQ (reference sequence). The CDR3 sequence is 15 residues long.

The table lists this clone with a count of one. The sample contains more than one DNA sequence encoding this CDR3. V and J are TRBV4-1 and TRBJ1-2, with a possible D match to TRBD1 (6 bases). CDR3 length equals 13 residues. The germline gives CDR1 MGHRA, CDR2 YSYEKL. V was cut by 0 bases and J by 7 bases, with 9 bases left in between. CDR3 amino acids: CASSQDQGFGYTF. CDR3 in DNA: TGCGCCAGCAGCCAAGATCAGGGGTTTGGCTACACCTTC.

J is TRBJ1-3 and V is TRBV11-2; D is ambiguous. Germline V gene sequence: CDR1 SGHAT, CDR2 FQNNGV. The CDR3 has 15 residues. V dropped 1 base and J dropped 4 bases, with 11 bases sitting between them. DNA for the CDR3: TGTGCCAGCAGCTTAGCAGGTTTCGGGGGAAACACCATATATTTT. Residues: CASSLAGFGGNTIYF. Supplemented by reference TRBV11-2 and TRBJ1-3, the full variable domain reads EAGVAQSPRYKIIEKRQSVAFWCNPISGHATLYWYQQILGQGPKLLIQFQNNGVVDDSQLPKDRFSAERLKGVDSTLKIQPAKLEDSAVYLCASSLAGFGGNTIYFGEGSWLTVV.

A few counts support this clone. This chain joins TRBV6-2 or TRBV6-3 and TRBJ2-3, with 9 bases identical to TRBD2. V dropped 0 bases and J dropped 7; count of bases not matched to a gene: 8. CDR3 length: 16 residues. CDR1 and CDR2 from the germline V gene are MNHEY and SVGEGT. CDR3 amino acids: CASSYSSGGRANTQYF. The CDR3 DNA reads TGTGCCAGCAGTTACTCGTCCGGCGGGAGGGCAAATACGCAGTATTTT.

In its sample, this clone was seen once. This chain joins TRBV5-1 and TRBJ2-1; 15 nucleotides agree with TRBD2. The CDR3 loop spans 16 amino acids. Germline values: CDR1 SGHRS, CDR2 YFSETQ. The trim removed 3 bases at V and 6 bases at J, leaving 4 bases unmatched. As DNA, the CDR3 is TGCGCCAGCAGCTCAAGGACTAGCGGGGGGGCCAATGAGCAGTTCTTC. The encoded protein is CASSSRTSGGANEQFF.

The DNA of the CDR3 is TGTGCCAGCAGTGCCCAGACCATCTCCTACAATGAGCAGTTCTTC. This gives the protein CASSAQTISYNEQFF. The chain recombines TRBV2 with TRBJ2-1; unclear D gene. CDR1 is SNHLY and CDR2 is FYNNEI in the germline V gene. There are 15 residues in the CDR3. The V gene lost 4 bases and the J gene lost 0 bases, with 10 bases spanning the gap.

This rearrangement joins TRBV19 to TRBJ2-7; 8 nucleotides match TRBD2. The CDR3 has 14 amino acids. In germline, CDR1 is LNHDA, CDR2 SQIVND (reference sequence). V trimming: 9 bases; J trimming: 2 bases; junction bases outside the gene matches: 9. In DNA form, the CDR3 reads TGTGCCAGCCGGGGGGGTCTCTCTCCCTACGAGCAGTACTTC. Translated, it gives CASRGGLSPYEQYF.

V gene TRBV18 combines with J gene TRBJ1-2; 7 bases agree with TRBD1. The CDR3 is 16 residues long. Germline V gene data show CDR1 as KGHSH and CDR2 as LQKENI. J gave up 8 bases and V 3 bases, and 15 bases lay outside the gene matches. CDR3 in DNA: TGTGCCAGCTCACCCGGCAGAATCCAGGGGGAGGGAGGCTACACCTTC. The encoded protein is CASSPGRIQGEGGYTF.

This chain joins TRBV30 and TRBJ1-2; 7 nucleotides line up with TRBD1. The J segment lost 6 bases and the V segment lost 3 bases, leaving 4 bases of the junction unmatched. Germline V gene data show CDR1 as GTSNPN and CDR2 as SVGIG (reference sequence). The CDR3 totals 12 residues. CDR3 coding DNA: TGTGCCTGGAGGACAGGGACCAATGGCTACACCTTC. Amino acid sequence: CAWRTGTNGYTF. The full variable domain, in which reference TRBV30 and TRBJ1-2 provide the parts outside the CDR3, is SQTIHQWPATLVQPVGSPLSLECTVEGTSNPNLYWYRQAAGRGLQLLFYSVGIGQISSEVPQNLSASRPQDRQFILSSKKLLLSDSGFYLCAWRTGTNGYTFGSGTRLTVV.

V is TRBV28 and J is TRBJ2-7; 14 nucleotides match TRBD2. The CDR3 length is 15 residues. Germline trimming cut 5 bases from V and 4 bases from J; bases unmatched to any gene: 4. CDR1 MDHEN and CDR2 SYDVKM come from the germline V gene. CDR3 in DNA: TGTGCCAGCAGTCCCGGGACTAGCGGGAGTTACGAGCAGTACTTC. It yields the protein CASSPGTSGSYEQYF.

This CDR3 reads CASSTTTGNTEAFF. Here the CDR3 DNA reads TGTGCCAGTAGTACTACGACAGGGAACACTGAAGCTTTCTTT. This chain connects TRBV19 to TRBJ1-1; D possibly corresponds to TRBD1 (6 bases). The CDR3 is 14 amino acids. The V gene's germline CDR1 is LNHDA and CDR2 SQIVND (reference sequence). V lost 4 bases and J 1 base, leaving 10 bases between the germline ends.

This clone was observed once. Here the CDR3 reads CASSEASLGYGYTF. Written as DNA, the CDR3 is TGTGCCAGCTCTGAAGCCTCGCTAGGCTATGGCTACACCTTC. The rearrangement links TRBV27 to TRBJ1-2; D unclear. The CDR3 length is 14 residues. The germline V gene has CDR1 MNHEY and CDR2 SMNVEV (reference sequence). V lost 8 bases and J lost 4, with 17 bases in between.

The CDR3 reads CAWSVYHLTGGYVDGYTF. For the CDR3, the DNA is TGTGCCTGGAGTGTATACCACCTGACAGGGGGATACGTCGATGGCTACACCTTC. V usage is TRBV30 and J usage is TRBJ1-2; 9 bases line up with TRBD1. Germline lookup yields CDR1 GTSNPN and CDR2 SVGIG (reference sequence). After removal of 0 bases from V and 6 bases from J, the junction contained 17 bases not matched to a gene. The CDR3 consists of 18 residues.

This chain links TRBV2 with TRBJ2-3; 12 bases fit TRBD2. The CDR3 consists of 17 residues. Per the germline V gene, CDR1 is SNHLY and CDR2 is FYNNEI. After removal of 4 bases from V and 2 bases from J, the junction contained 7 bases not matched to a gene. The CDR3 spells CASSVKTSGGSTDTQYF. CDR3 sequence (DNA): TGTGCCAGCAGTGTAAAGACTAGCGGGGGATCCACAGATACGCAGTATTTT. Filled out from reference TRBV2 and TRBJ2-3, the complete variable domain reads EPEVTQTPSHQVTQMGQEVILRCVPISNHLYFYWYRQILGQKVEFLVSFYNNEISEKSEIFDDQFSVERPDGSNFTLKIRSTKLEDSAMYFCASSVKTSGGSTDTQYFGPGTRLTVL.

V usage is TRBV7-8 and J usage is TRBJ2-7; 7 positions match TRBD1. Per germline, CDR1 SGHVS and CDR2 FQNEAQ. This CDR3 has 15 residues. V was pared by 6 bases and J by 0 bases, with 8 bases of the junction left unmatched. The CDR3 loop is CASSFLRDSSYEQYF. The CDR3 coding sequence is TGTGCCAGCAGTTTTCTCCGGGACAGCTCCTACGAGCAGTACTTC.